This T cell receptor beta chain was sequenced during a study of T cell repertoires in cytomegalovirus infection (dated by TCRdb to between 2018 and 2020). Regarding the complete study: Donor HLA type was relevant to the analysis, as public TCR beta signatures indicated carriage of CMV infection together with the matching HLA type.

The full study reports these points: Cumulative frequency of public TCR beta family members discriminated carriers of CMV infection plus the relevant HLA type in this cohort and an independent approximately 400-donor cohort. In the ex vivo response, HLA-C-restricted CMV-specific TCR beta clonotypes were dominant, and in two of eight donors the single most frequent clonotype came from this HLA-C-restricted group.

This clonotype was picked up many times. No antigen is known for it. Per-nucleotide qualities are absent, and no much larger clonotype sits a single base away. TCRdb shows the sequencer as Illumina HiSeq 1500. Using fastp at Q25 and MiXCR, TCRdb reprocessed the public reads and kept productive beta chains. Each entry merges the rows of one CDR3 protein and shows their most common DNA and genes. The sample table shows roughly 120,000 distinct CDR3 sequences, and 10% are seen once. The ten largest clonotypes hold approximately 31% of the sample. From the germline V gene, CDR1 is MDHEN and CDR2 is SYDVKM. A distance of 21 bases separates the germline ends of V and J, which lose 5 bases and 1 base respectively. The CDR3 runs 18 amino acids, cysteine and phenylalanine included. This entry keeps only the CDR3 DNA: 54 bases, framed from base 1.

The sequence is built from TRBV28 and TRBJ1-5; the D gene cannot be named for sure. The receptor's source is a human donor in good health (CMV status not recorded). Some clones in this sample may be carry-over from other donors' samples. Sequenced sample: PBMCs, sequenced either directly or after in vitro stimulation (not recorded which). The bases are TGTGCCAGCAGTCCCAATAGCGGGGATTCTTTCAGCAATCAGCCCCAGCATTTT. It is translated as CASSPNSGDSFSNQPQHF.